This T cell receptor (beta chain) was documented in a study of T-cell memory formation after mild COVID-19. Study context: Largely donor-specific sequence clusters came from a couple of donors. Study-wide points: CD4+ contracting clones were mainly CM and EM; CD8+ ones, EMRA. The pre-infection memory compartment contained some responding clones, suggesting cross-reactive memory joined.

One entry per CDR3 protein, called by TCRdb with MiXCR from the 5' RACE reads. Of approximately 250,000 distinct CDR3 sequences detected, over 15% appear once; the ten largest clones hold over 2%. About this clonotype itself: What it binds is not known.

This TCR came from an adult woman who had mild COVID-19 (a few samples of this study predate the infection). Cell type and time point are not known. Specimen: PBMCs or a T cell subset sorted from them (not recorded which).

The CDR3 DNA sequence: TGTGCCAGCCCCTACGCCGAGACTAGCGCCCCAGATACGCAGTATTTT. Translating gives CASPYAETSAPDTQYF. The rearrangement uses TRBV6-4 and TRBJ2-3, with 8 bases aligning to TRBD2. CDR3 size: 16 residues. The J segment lost 4 bases and the V segment lost 8 bases, leaving 14 bases of the junction unmatched. Looked up from germline, CDR1 is MRHNA and CDR2 is SNTAGT.